The 8 T cell receptor beta chains in this list originate from one sample, sequenced in a study of blood T cells in healthy people across ages. The second PCR ran roughly 6 to 11 cycles with a sample-barcoded 5' primer and J-beta primers. TCRdb re-derived calls from the 5' RACE reads in MiXCR, one entry per CDR3 protein. Altogether about 1.7 million distinct CDR3 sequences are present, roughly 27% being singletons, with the ten largest covering roughly 8%. Sample: blood. The receptors were sampled from a woman in her 30s in good health.

This clonotype was found once. J is TRBJ1-2 and V is TRBV7-8, with D perhaps TRBD1 (5 bases). Trimming left V 5 bases short and J 6 bases short, with 13 bases between. Germline V gene data show CDR1 as SGHVS and CDR2 as FQNEAQ. The CDR3 sequence is 13 residues long. This CDR3 reads CASSRGARHGYTF. The CDR3 nucleotides read TGTGCCAGCAGCCGAGGGGCACGTCATGGCTACACCTTC.

Only a few counts were recorded for this clonotype. This chain links TRBV20-1 with TRBJ1-2; 8 nucleotides agree with TRBD1. V gave up 6 bases and J gave up 8 bases; unmatched junction bases: 14. Germline V CDR1 and CDR2: DFQATT, SNEGSKA (reference sequence). There are 14 residues in the CDR3. The CDR3 bases are TGCAGTGCCCCTAGTCCCGGGACAGGTTACGGCTACACCTTC. Translated: CSAPSPGTGYGYTF.

Notes on this clonotype: An end of the junction does not agree with germline; a read error may underlie this. CDR3 residues: CASSRGAGTESRNSNQSQHF. CDR3 nucleotides: TGTGCCAGCAGCCGCGGTGCCGGGACCGAGTCCAGAAATAGCAATCAGTCCCAGCATTTT. V and J are TRBV7-9 and TRBJ1-5, with a tentative D call TRBD1 (5 bases). CDR3 length: 20 residues. Germline V gene lookup returns CDR1 SEHNR and CDR2 FQNEAQ (reference sequence).

This clonotype was seen a few times. J is TRBJ2-2 and V is TRBV20-1; D unresolved. V was cut by 3 bases and J by 3 bases, with 8 bases left in between. This CDR3 contains 13 residues. Germline assignment: CDR1 DFQATT and CDR2 SNEGSKA (reference sequence). The CDR3 DNA is TGCAGTGCTAGTATCAGCGACACCGGGGAGCTGTTTTTT. This translates into CSASISDTGELFF.

This clonotype was seen more than once but under ten times. V and J are TRBV5-1 and TRBJ2-7; D perhaps matches TRBD1 (5 bases). V was clipped by 4 bases and J by 0 bases, with 11 bases between them. The length of the CDR3 is 14 residues. Germline V CDR1 and CDR2: SGHRS, YFSETQ. The DNA of the CDR3 is TGCGCCAGCAGCCTAGGACACCTCTCCTACGAGCAGTACTTC. Encoded protein: CASSLGHLSYEQYF.

In this sample, this clonotype turned up a few times. The junction and the germline gene differ at one end; a read error may be behind it. This chain links TRBV20-1 with TRBJ1-4; 8 bases are shared with TRBD1. CDR3 length: 15 residues. Germline CDR1 reads DFQATT; CDR2 reads SNEGSKA (reference sequence). The CDR3 nucleotides read TGCAGTGCGAGAGGTCATCAGGGGGCGAGAGAAAAACTGTTTTTT. It encodes CSARGHQGAREKLFF.

This clonotype was seen a handful of times. The rearrangement uses TRBV12-3 or TRBV12-4 and TRBJ1-4; D remains unclear. V was shortened by 7 bases and J by 7 bases, with 16 bases between the two germline ends. The CDR3 covers 14 residues. DNA for the CDR3: TGTGCCAGCACCGGCGGGCAGTTGCGTGAAAAACTGTTTTTT. Amino acids: CASTGGQLREKLFF.

The rearrangement links TRBV7-9 to TRBJ1-2, with D possibly matching TRBD1 (5 bases). In germline, CDR1 is SEHNR, CDR2 FQNEAQ (reference sequence). Trimming removed 5 bases at V and 6 bases at J, with 13 bases between. The CDR3 covers 13 residues. As DNA, the CDR3 is TGTGCCAGCAGCCCGTGGGGGTTCGATGGCTACACCTTC. Its protein product is CASSPWGFDGYTF.